Below, 16 T cell receptor beta chains from the same sample are listed, as sequenced in a study of identical twins. MiXCR, run by TCRdb on the 5' RACE reads, gives a single entry per CDR3 protein. The sample yields approximately 630,000 distinct CDR3 sequences, just over 7% seen once. These data also featured in a second study, about yellow fever vaccine responses in identical twins.

Material for sequencing was PBMCs. Source of these receptors: a woman between 18 and 30 years old in good health.

The chain employs TRBV20-1 and TRBJ2-1, with 14 bases that match TRBD2. CDR1 is DFQATT and CDR2 is SNEGSKA in the germline V gene (reference sequence). This CDR3 region has 13 residues. The V segment lost 6 bases and the J segment 10 bases; nucleotides outside the gene matches: 5. For the CDR3, the DNA is TGCAGTGCAACGGGACTAGCGGGGGTAGAGCAGTTCTTC. Translated: CSATGLAGVEQFF.

In this sample, this clonotype turned up a few times. Written as DNA, the CDR3 is TGTGCCAGCAGCTCATACAGAGGAGGCGAGCAGTACTTC. Encoded protein: CASSSYRGGEQYF. The chain uses TRBV7-9 and TRBJ2-7, with D possibly TRBD2 on 5 matching bases. Germline CDR1 reads SEHNR; CDR2 reads FQNEAQ (reference sequence). This CDR3 has 13 amino acids. Deletions cut 4 bases from V and 6 bases from J, with 13 bases between.

At least ten counts were recorded for this clonotype. The rearrangement uses TRBV29-1 and TRBJ2-3, with 10 positions matching TRBD2. Germline V gene lookup returns CDR1 SQVTM and CDR2 ANQGSEA. Losses at the gene ends were 6 bases for V and 1 base for J; bases not matched to a gene: 7. This CDR3 spans 15 amino acids. DNA of the CDR3: TGCAGCGTCCCTTCCGGGACTAGCGGCACAGATACGCAGTATTTT. Translation: CSVPSGTSGTDTQYF.

This clonotype was seen at least ten times. The J gene is TRBJ2-7, the V gene TRBV4-1, with 8 bases fitting TRBD1. The CDR3 runs to 17 residues. The V segment lost 0 bases and the J segment 3 bases; nucleotides outside the gene matches: 10. Germline lookup yields CDR1 MGHRA and CDR2 YSYEKL. The CDR3 region is CASSQDGGQANFYEQYF. Written as DNA, the CDR3 is TGCGCCAGCAGCCAAGATGGGGGACAGGCCAACTTCTACGAGCAGTACTTC.

The chain carries TRBV29-1 and TRBJ1-4, with 7 bases fitting TRBD1. The length of the CDR3 is 11 residues. The V segment lost 8 bases and the J segment 6 bases; nucleotides outside the gene matches: 3. Germline assignment: CDR1 SQVTM and CDR2 ANQGSEA. The CDR3 loop reads CSTGTDEKLFF. CDR3 bases: TGCAGCACGGGGACAGATGAAAAACTGTTTTTT.

In its sample, this clonotype was seen a few times. The rearrangement joins TRBV5-1 to TRBJ2-2; 15 nucleotides agree with TRBD2. Germline values: CDR1 SGHRS, CDR2 YFSETQ. This CDR3 is built from 20 residues. V lost 0 bases to trimming and J lost 2 bases; unmatched junction nucleotides: 8. The DNA of the CDR3 is TGCGCCAGCAGCTTGGCCGGGACTAGCGGGAGGCCTACCAACACCGGGGAGCTGTTTTTT. This codes for CASSLAGTSGRPTNTGELFF.

This clonotype appeared many times. V and J are TRBV7-6 and TRBJ2-3; 13 bases align to TRBD2. Germline values: CDR1 SGHVS, CDR2 FNYEAQ. The junction had 6 bases not matched to a gene; V was cut back by 5 bases and J by 1 base. This CDR3 is 17 amino acids long. In DNA form, the CDR3 reads TGTGCCAGCAGCGGACTAGCGGGAGTCCCTCGCACAGATACGCAGTATTTT. Its protein product is CASSGLAGVPRTDTQYF.

The V call is TRBV24-1, the J call TRBJ2-5; D not resolved. Per germline, CDR1 KGHDR and CDR2 SFDVKD. CDR3 length equals 12 residues. Between the trimmed V and J ends, which lost 1 base and 3 bases, there was a span of 2 bases. The CDR3 DNA sequence: TGTGCCACCAGTGATTTAAAAGAGACCCAGTACTTC. This codes for CATSDLKETQYF.

V and J are TRBV6-2 or TRBV6-3 and TRBJ1-1, with D possibly matching TRBD1 (5 bases). This CDR3 contains 14 residues. V gave up 9 bases and J gave up 1 base, with 15 bases separating them. Germline CDR1 reads MNHEY; CDR2 reads SVGEGT. The CDR3: CASRGRDQNTEAFF. CDR3 nucleotides: TGTGCCAGTAGGGGCAGGGATCAGAACACTGAAGCTTTCTTT.

This clonotype was observed a handful of times. J is TRBJ2-7 and V is TRBV7-9, with D perhaps TRBD1 or TRBD2 (5 bases each). V was clipped by 0 bases and J by 8 bases, with 11 bases between them. This CDR3 is 13 amino acids long. Germline-derived CDR1 and CDR2 are SEHNR and FQNEAQ (reference sequence). CDR3 sequence (DNA): TGTGCCAGCAGCTTAGCGGGACCGGCGAAGCAGTACTTC. Its protein is CASSLAGPAKQYF.

This chain joins TRBV25-1 and TRBJ1-4; D perhaps matches TRBD1 (6 bases). Germline V gene lookup returns CDR1 MGHDK and CDR2 SYGVNS. Trimming took 2 bases from V and 7 from J, leaving 17 bases between them. The CDR3 contains 16 residues. The CDR3 region has the DNA TGTGCCAGCAGTGAAGGAAACAGGGACTGGGGTGAAAAACTGTTTTTT. This translates into CASSEGNRDWGEKLFF.

This clonotype was observed a handful of times. This chain joins TRBV11-2 and TRBJ2-2; D assignment may be TRBD1 or TRBD2 (6 bases each). The V end was cut by 4 bases, the J end by 2 bases, with 26 bases between. The germline CDR1 and CDR2 sequences are SGHAT and FQNNGV. The CDR3 sequence is 20 residues long. The CDR3 loop reads CASSSRRAQDEGGNTGELFF. The DNA of the CDR3 is TGTGCCAGCAGCTCCCGGCGGGCTCAGGACGAGGGGGGAAACACCGGGGAGCTGTTTTTT.

At least ten counts were recorded for this clonotype. The chain recombines TRBV9 with TRBJ1-1, with D possibly matching TRBD1 (5 bases). CDR1 is SGDLS, CDR2 YYNGEE, per germline. The CDR3 is 15 residues long. With 0 bases removed from V and 3 bases from J, the gap between germline ends came to 12 bases. In DNA, the CDR3 is TGTGCCAGCAGCGTAGACAGGTGGGGGGACACTGAAGCTTTCTTT. Translated: CASSVDRWGDTEAFF. Based on the CDR3 plus reference TRBV9 and TRBJ1-1, the full variable domain is DSGVTQTPKHLITATGQRVTLRCSPRSGDLSVYWYQQSLDQGLQFLIQYYNGEERAKGNILERFSAQQFPDLHSELNLSSLELGDSALYFCASSVDRWGDTEAFFGQGTRLTVV.

The rearrangement uses TRBV6-1 and TRBJ2-2, with unresolved D. V was shortened by 1 base and J by 3 bases, with 6 bases between the two germline ends. The CDR3 covers 14 residues. CDR1 is MNHNS and CDR2 is SASEGT in the germline V gene. The CDR3 region has the DNA TGTGCCAGCAGTGAAGAAAGCGACACCGGGGAGCTGTTTTTT. This gives the protein CASSEESDTGELFF.

The chain employs TRBV27 and TRBJ1-5; D gene unclear. The V gene lost 1 base and the J gene lost 5 bases, with 12 bases spanning the gap. The CDR3 consists of 15 residues. Germline values: CDR1 MNHEY, CDR2 SMNVEV (reference sequence). The chain's CDR3 is CASSLWGSIDQPQHF. The CDR3 DNA reads as TGTGCCAGCAGTTTATGGGGATCTATTGATCAGCCCCAGCATTTT.

This clonotype was counted at least ten times. The V and J genes are TRBV5-1 and TRBJ2-3; D remains ambiguous. Germline V CDR1 and CDR2: SGHRS, YFSETQ. Trimming left V 6 bases short and J 1 base short, with 6 bases between. The CDR3 consists of 12 residues. CDR3 residues: CASIGRTDTQYF. The CDR3, as DNA: TGCGCCAGCATTGGGCGCACAGATACGCAGTATTTT.